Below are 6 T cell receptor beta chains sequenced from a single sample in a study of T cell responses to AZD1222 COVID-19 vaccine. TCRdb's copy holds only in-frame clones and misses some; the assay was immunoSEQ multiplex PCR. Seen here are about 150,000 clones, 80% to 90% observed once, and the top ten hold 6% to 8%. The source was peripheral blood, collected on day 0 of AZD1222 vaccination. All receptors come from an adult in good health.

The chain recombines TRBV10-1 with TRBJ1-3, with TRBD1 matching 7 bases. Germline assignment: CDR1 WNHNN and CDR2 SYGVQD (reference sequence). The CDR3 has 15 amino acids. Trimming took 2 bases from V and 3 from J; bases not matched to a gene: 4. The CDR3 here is CASSETRGIGNTIYF. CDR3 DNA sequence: TGCGCCAGCAGTGAGACCAGGGGGATTGGAAACACCATATATTTT.

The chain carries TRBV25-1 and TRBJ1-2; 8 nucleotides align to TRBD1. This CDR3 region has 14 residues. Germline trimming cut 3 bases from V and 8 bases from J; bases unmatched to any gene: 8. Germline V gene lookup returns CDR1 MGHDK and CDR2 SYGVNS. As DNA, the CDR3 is TGTGCCAGCAGTGACATTGGGACAGGCAGGGGCTACACCTTC. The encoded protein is CASSDIGTGRGYTF.

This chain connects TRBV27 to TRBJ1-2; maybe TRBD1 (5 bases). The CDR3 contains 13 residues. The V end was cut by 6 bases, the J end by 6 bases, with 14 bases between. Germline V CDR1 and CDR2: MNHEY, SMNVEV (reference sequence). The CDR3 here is CASRNAGGNGYTF. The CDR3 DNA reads TGTGCCAGCAGAAACGCGGGGGGGAATGGCTACACCTTC.

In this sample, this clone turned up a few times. The CDR3 DNA reads as TGCAGCGTTGAAGGAGGTTACTATGGCTACACCTTC. Residues: CSVEGGYYGYTF. The chain uses TRBV29-1 and TRBJ1-2; D is undetermined. The V end lost 1 base, the J end lost 3 bases, and 6 bases lay between the germline ends. The CDR3 is 12 residues long. Germline V lookup: CDR1 SQVTM, CDR2 ANQGSEA.

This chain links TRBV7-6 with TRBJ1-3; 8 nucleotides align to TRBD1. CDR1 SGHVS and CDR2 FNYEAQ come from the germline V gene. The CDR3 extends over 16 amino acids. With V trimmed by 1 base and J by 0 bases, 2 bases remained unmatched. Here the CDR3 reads CASSLDTGGSGNTIYF. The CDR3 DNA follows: TGTGCCAGCAGCTTAGACACAGGGGGCTCTGGAAACACCATATATTTT.

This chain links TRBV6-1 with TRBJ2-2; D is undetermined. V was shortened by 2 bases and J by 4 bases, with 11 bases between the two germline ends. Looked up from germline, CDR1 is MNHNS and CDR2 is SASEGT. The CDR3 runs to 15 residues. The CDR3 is CASSEISLFTGELFF. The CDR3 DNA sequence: TGTGCCAGCAGTGAAATTTCCTTGTTCACCGGGGAGCTGTTTTTT.